The next 8 T cell receptor beta chains were all read from a single sample in a study of regulatory T cells in long-lasting Graves disease. Time point in this sample: persistent/refractory GD, antithyroid drugs over 5 years with positive TRAb. Following extraction of RNA from PBMCs, that RNA was used to make the TCR library. Arm-PCR of CDR3 regions with iRepertoire HTBI primers generated TCR beta libraries. Using its own MiXCR run on the multiplex PCR reads, TCRdb lists one record per CDR3 protein. The data contain 400,000 to 450,000 distinct CDR3 sequences, 20% to 25% of them singletons. Here the sequenced sample was peripheral blood mononuclear cells (PBMCs), taken when the disease was refractory, from a patient treated with antithyroid drugs. These receptors all stem from a female donor with Graves disease.

The CDR3 nucleotides are TGTGCCAGCACCCGACAGGGGCTCAATCAGCCCCAGCATTTT. Protein product: CASTRQGLNQPQHF. V and J are TRBV12-3 or TRBV12-4 and TRBJ1-5; 8 bases fit TRBD1. The V gene end was trimmed by 7 bases and the J gene end by 3 bases; junction bases not matched to a gene: 5. The CDR3 length is 14 residues.

This clonotype has more than one count but fewer than ten. V usage is TRBV7-2 and J usage is TRBJ2-4; perhaps TRBD2 as D (6 bases). V was pared by 6 bases and J by 0 bases, with 18 bases between. The germline V gene encodes CDR1 SGHTA and CDR2 FQGNSA. The CDR3 sequence is 17 residues long. The CDR3 here is CASSDSSRGLAKNIQYF. The CDR3 bases are TGTGCCAGCAGTGACTCGTCTCGGGGGTTAGCCAAAAACATTCAGTACTTC.

This clonotype has a count of ten or more. The chain uses TRBV2 and TRBJ2-7; 8 bases are a match to TRBD1. Germline V gene sequence: CDR1 SNHLY, CDR2 FYNNEI. Unmatched junction bases numbered 9, after V lost 9 bases and J lost 5 bases. The CDR3 is 13 residues long. This chain's CDR3 is CASKAGGWDEQYF. In nucleotides, the CDR3 is TGTGCCAGTAAAGCAGGGGGCTGGGACGAGCAGTACTTC.

There are many counts of this clonotype. J is TRBJ1-2 and V is TRBV12-3 or TRBV12-4; TRBD1 agrees at 7 bases. J gave up 4 bases and V 4 bases, and 12 bases lay outside the gene matches. CDR3 length: 16 amino acids. The DNA for the CDR3 is TGTGCCAGCAGTTACCCCTCCAGGGGGTTGGGCTATGGCTACACCTTC. Translated, it gives CASSYPSRGLGYGYTF.

This clonotype has ten or more counts. The chain combines TRBV28 with TRBJ1-5; 7 bases agree with TRBD1. J gave up 1 base and V 6 bases, and 6 bases lay outside the gene matches. The CDR3 has 15 amino acids. The germline gives CDR1 MDHEN, CDR2 SYDVKM. The CDR3 nucleotides read TGTGCCAGCAGGAACGAACAGGGGAGCAATCAGCCCCAGCATTTT. Translating gives CASRNEQGSNQPQHF.

This clonotype showed up many times. The DNA for the CDR3 is TGTGCCTGGAGTGTAGGGACCGGGGACAACGAGCAGTACTTC. As protein: CAWSVGTGDNEQYF. This rearrangement joins TRBV30 to TRBJ2-7, with a weak D call TRBD1 (6 bases). This CDR3 spans 14 amino acids. Germline CDR1 and CDR2: GTSNPN and SVGIG (reference sequence). The V and J ends lost 0 bases and 5 bases respectively, with 14 bases between them.

This clonotype was recorded at least ten times. V is TRBV24-1 and J is TRBJ2-5; possible D gene TRBD1, 6 bases. Germline V lookup: CDR1 KGHDR, CDR2 SFDVKD. Trimming shortened V by 4 bases and J by 5 bases, and 16 bases separated the two germline ends. The CDR3 has 15 residues. This chain's CDR3 is CATSDPQGTRETQYF. CDR3 DNA sequence: TGTGCCACCAGTGACCCACAGGGAACGCGGGAGACCCAGTACTTC.

This clonotype was recorded at least ten times. V is TRBV20-1 and J is TRBJ2-7; D is undetermined. Germline assignment: CDR1 DFQATT and CDR2 SNEGSKA (reference sequence). Trimming took 0 bases from V and 7 from J, leaving 16 bases between them. The CDR3 contains 14 residues. Here the CDR3 reads CSARDRYSPEEQYF. The DNA of the CDR3 is TGCAGTGCTAGAGATCGTTACAGTCCGGAAGAGCAGTACTTC.